This T cell receptor beta chain was found in a study of technical replicates of blood from a few donors (dated by TCRdb to about 2017). The receptor library was made with the immunoSEQ multiplex PCR assay. TCRdb retrieved this table from immuneACCESS and kept in-frame rearrangements only. Not all clones are present; in checked studies, unresolved V genes account for under half, and no reason is known for the remainder. Counted in this sample were some 87,000 clones; approximately 91% of them appeared once. 0.3% to 0.5% of the sample goes to the ten largest clones. Reading the germline V gene (reference sequence) gives CDR1 GTSNPN and CDR2 SVGIG. The CDR3 measures 12 amino acids from cysteine to phenylalanine. Only CDR3 DNA remains: 36 bases, in frame from the first base. Relative to germline, V is 5 bases shorter and J is 3 bases shorter, with 10 bases between their ends. As for this clone: The antigen it recognizes is unknown. No base qualities exist here, and no much larger clone lies one base off it.

The receptor chain draws on TRBV30 and TRBJ1-2; TRBD1 is possibly the D segment (5 matching bases). The clonotype comes from a human donor in good health. Sequencing was performed on T cells isolated from PBMCs. The CDR3 amino acid sequence is: CAWYQGYYGYTF. In nucleotides, the sequence is TGTGCCTGGTACCAGGGTTACTATGGCTACACCTTC.